The 9 T cell receptor beta chains listed next were all sequenced from one sample in a study of control samples from healthy donors and cancer patients. Profiled with immunoSEQ multiplex PCR; TCRdb holds only in-frame clones, not every one. Among 100,000 to 150,000 clones listed, around 86% were seen once. Sequenced: blood. The receptors come from a middle-aged man in good health.

This clone was seen only a few times. V gene TRBV12-3 or TRBV12-4 combines with J gene TRBJ1-1; unclear D gene. Trimming stripped 6 bases from V and 4 bases from J, with 12 bases between. The CDR3 contains 13 residues. CDR3 loop: CASSPQSLTEAFF. The CDR3 DNA is TGTGCCAGCAGCCCCCAGAGTCTCACTGAAGCTTTCTTT.

The chain's CDR3 is CASSYLNLGTEAFF. In DNA, the CDR3 is TGTGCCAGCAGTTACTTAAACCTGGGGACTGAAGCTTTCTTT. V is TRBV6-2 or TRBV6-3 and J is TRBJ1-1; D gene uncertain. The CDR3 extends over 14 amino acids. Per the germline V gene, CDR1 is MNHEY and CDR2 is SVGEGT. V gave up 1 base and J gave up 5 bases, with 11 bases separating them.

V usage is TRBV7-2 and J usage is TRBJ1-5, with a tentative D call TRBD1 (5 bases). This CDR3 contains 15 residues. Germline CDR1 is SGHTA and CDR2 is FQGNSA. Trimming took off 3 bases at V and 3 bases at J, with 12 bases between the two ends. Written as DNA, the CDR3 is TGTGCCAGCAGCTTGACTCAGGGTGCCAATCAGCCCCAGCATTTT. It yields the protein CASSLTQGANQPQHF.

The J gene is TRBJ2-1, the V gene TRBV24-1, with TRBD2 matching over 11 bases. With V trimmed by 5 bases and J by 4 bases, 6 bases remained unmatched. This CDR3 region has 16 residues. Germline-derived CDR1 and CDR2 are KGHDR and SFDVKD. CDR3 DNA: TGTGCCACCAGTGTTGTAGCGGGGGGGCCTTACAATGAGCAGTTCTTC. This sequence encodes CATSVVAGGPYNEQFF.

The V and J genes are TRBV12-3 or TRBV12-4 and TRBJ2-5; TRBD2 aligns across 11 bases. The CDR3 contains 13 residues. V was clipped by 5 bases and J by 4 bases; unmatched bases: 0. CDR3 in DNA: TGTGCCAGCAGTGGGACTAGCGGAGAGACCCAGTACTTC. Encoded protein: CASSGTSGETQYF.

The genes are TRBV5-1 and TRBJ1-2; D perhaps matches TRBD1 (5 bases). There are 14 residues in the CDR3. V was pared by 3 bases and J by 4 bases, with 13 bases between. Germline V gene lookup returns CDR1 SGHRS and CDR2 YFSETQ. This chain's CDR3 is CASSYTDSTYGYTF. Written as DNA, the CDR3 is TGCGCCAGCAGCTATACAGACAGTACCTATGGCTACACCTTC. Variable domain in full (rest from reference TRBV5-1 and TRBJ1-2): KAGVTQTPRYLIKTRGQQVTLSCSPISGHRSVSWYQQTPGQGLQFLFEYFSETQRNKGNFPGRFSGRQFSNSRSEMNVSTLELGDSALYLCASSYTDSTYGYTFGSGTRLTVV.

J is TRBJ2-2 and V is TRBV9; 7 bases line up with TRBD2. Unmatched junction bases numbered 12, after V lost 2 bases and J lost 8 bases. CDR1 SGDLS and CDR2 YYNGEE come from the germline V gene. The CDR3 is 16 residues long. The DNA of the CDR3 is TGTGCCAGCAGCGTCCGGGACTACGATAGTTTGGGGGAGCTGTTTTTT. It specifies CASSVRDYDSLGELFF.

Note on this clone: Other nucleotide sequences from this sample produce the same CDR3. V and J are TRBV4-1 and TRBJ2-1; D possibly corresponds to TRBD2 (6 bases). Germline V CDR1 and CDR2: MGHRA, YSYEKL. V lost 1 base and J 2 bases, leaving 12 bases between the germline ends. The CDR3 extends over 16 amino acids. CDR3 region: CASSQAGGGAYNEQFF. CDR3 in DNA: TGCGCCAGCAGCCAAGCCGGTGGCGGGGCCTACAATGAGCAGTTCTTC.

The chain's CDR3 is CASSLLETQYF. The CDR3 region has the DNA TGTGCCAGCAGCCTTCTTGAGACCCAGTACTTC. The chain combines TRBV6-2 or TRBV6-3 with TRBJ2-5; D gene uncertain. This CDR3 is built from 11 residues. V lost 6 bases and J 5 bases, leaving 7 bases between the germline ends. Germline V gene sequence: CDR1 MNHEY, CDR2 SVGEGT.